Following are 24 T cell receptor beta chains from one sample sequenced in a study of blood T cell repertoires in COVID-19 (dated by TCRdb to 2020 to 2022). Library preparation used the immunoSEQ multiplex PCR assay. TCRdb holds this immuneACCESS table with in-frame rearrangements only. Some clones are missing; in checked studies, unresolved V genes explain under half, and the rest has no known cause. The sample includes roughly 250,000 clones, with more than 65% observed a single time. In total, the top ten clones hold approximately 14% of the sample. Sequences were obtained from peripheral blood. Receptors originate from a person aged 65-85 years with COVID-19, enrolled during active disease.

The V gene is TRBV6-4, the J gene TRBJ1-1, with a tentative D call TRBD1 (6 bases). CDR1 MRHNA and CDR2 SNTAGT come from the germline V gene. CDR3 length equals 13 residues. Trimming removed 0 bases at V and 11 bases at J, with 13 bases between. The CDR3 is CASSDSSGGLAFF. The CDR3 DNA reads TGTGCCAGCAGTGACTCGAGCGGGGGGCTCGCTTTCTTT.

CDR3 DNA: TGTGCCAGCAGCTTGGATCGAGGAGTCACTGAAGCTTTCTTT. Translating gives CASSLDRGVTEAFF. The V call is TRBV5-5, the J call TRBJ1-1; D gene unclear. Trimming left V 0 bases short and J 4 bases short, with 10 bases between. CDR3 size: 14 residues. In germline, CDR1 is SGHKS, CDR2 YYEKEE (reference sequence).

CDR3 region: CSVEALAGVAEQFF. The CDR3 nucleotides read TGCAGCGTTGAGGCTCTAGCGGGAGTGGCTGAGCAGTTCTTC. The rearrangement joins TRBV29-1 to TRBJ2-1, with 10 bases that match TRBD2. CDR1 is SQVTM, CDR2 ANQGSEA, per germline. CDR3 length: 14 residues. V shed 3 bases and J 9 bases; nucleotides not matched to a gene: 8.

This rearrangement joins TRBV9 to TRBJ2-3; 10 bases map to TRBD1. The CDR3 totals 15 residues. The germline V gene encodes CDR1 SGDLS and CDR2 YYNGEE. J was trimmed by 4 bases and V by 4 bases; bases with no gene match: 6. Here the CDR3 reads CASSRDRGIADTQYF. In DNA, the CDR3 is TGTGCCAGCAGCCGGGACAGGGGTATCGCAGATACGCAGTATTTT.

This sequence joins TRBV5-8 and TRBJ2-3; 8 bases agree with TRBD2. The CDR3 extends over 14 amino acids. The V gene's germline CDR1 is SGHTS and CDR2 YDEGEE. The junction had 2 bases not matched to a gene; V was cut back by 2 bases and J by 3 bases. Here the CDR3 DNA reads TGTGCCAGCAGCTTCAAGCGGGGGACAGATACGCAGTATTTT. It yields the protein CASSFKRGTDTQYF.

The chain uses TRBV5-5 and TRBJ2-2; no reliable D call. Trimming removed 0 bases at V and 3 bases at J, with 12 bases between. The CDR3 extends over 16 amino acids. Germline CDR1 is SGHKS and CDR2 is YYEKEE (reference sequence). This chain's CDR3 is CASSLAVRGYTGELFF. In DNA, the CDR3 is TGTGCCAGCAGCTTGGCCGTCCGAGGTTACACCGGGGAGCTGTTTTTT.

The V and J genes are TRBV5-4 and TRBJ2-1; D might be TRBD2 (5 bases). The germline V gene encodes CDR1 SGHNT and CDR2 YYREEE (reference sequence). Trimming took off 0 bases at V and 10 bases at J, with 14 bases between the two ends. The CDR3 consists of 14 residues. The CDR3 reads CASSLGPGRPEQFF. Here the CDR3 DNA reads TGTGCCAGCAGCTTGGGGCCGGGGAGACCCGAGCAGTTCTTC.

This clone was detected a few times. CDR3: CASSPIWGGNSPLHF. CDR3 in DNA: TGTGCCAGCAGCCCTATCTGGGGAGGTAATTCACCCCTCCACTTT. The chain is built from TRBV9 and TRBJ1-6, with no clear D. From germline, CDR1 is SGDLS and CDR2 YYNGEE. This CDR3 comprises 15 residues. V lost 4 bases, J lost 6 bases, and 14 bases lay in between. Full variable domain (missing parts from reference TRBV9 and TRBJ1-6): DSGVTQTPKHLITATGQRVTLRCSPRSGDLSVYWYQQSLDQGLQFLIQYYNGEERAKGNILERFSAQQFPDLHSELNLSSLELGDSALYFCASSPIWGGNSPLHFGNGTRLTVT.

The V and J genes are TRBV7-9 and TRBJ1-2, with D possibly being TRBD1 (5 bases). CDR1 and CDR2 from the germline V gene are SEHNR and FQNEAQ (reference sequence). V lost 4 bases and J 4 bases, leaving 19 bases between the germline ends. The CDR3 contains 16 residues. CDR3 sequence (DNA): TGTGCCAGCAGCTCCTTTCTGGGGCTAACTTTCTATGGCTACACCTTC. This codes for CASSSFLGLTFYGYTF.

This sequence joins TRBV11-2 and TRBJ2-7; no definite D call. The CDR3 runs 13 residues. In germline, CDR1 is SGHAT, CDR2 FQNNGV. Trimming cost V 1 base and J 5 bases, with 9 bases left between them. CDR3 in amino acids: CASSLGLPDEQYF. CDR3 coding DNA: TGTGCCAGCAGCTTAGGACTGCCGGACGAGCAGTACTTC.

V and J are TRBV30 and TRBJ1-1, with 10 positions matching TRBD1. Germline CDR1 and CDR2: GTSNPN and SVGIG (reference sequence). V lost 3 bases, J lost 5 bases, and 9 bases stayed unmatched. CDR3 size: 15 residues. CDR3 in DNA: TGTGCCTGGAGCCCCCGGGACAGGGGATGGACTGAAGCTTTCTTT. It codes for CAWSPRDRGWTEAFF.

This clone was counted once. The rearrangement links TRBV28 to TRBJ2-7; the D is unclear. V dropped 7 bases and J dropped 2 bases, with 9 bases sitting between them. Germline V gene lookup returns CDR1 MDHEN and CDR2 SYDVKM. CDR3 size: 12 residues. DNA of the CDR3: TGTGCCAGCATGGGCGAGACCTACGAGCAGTACTTC. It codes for CASMGETYEQYF.

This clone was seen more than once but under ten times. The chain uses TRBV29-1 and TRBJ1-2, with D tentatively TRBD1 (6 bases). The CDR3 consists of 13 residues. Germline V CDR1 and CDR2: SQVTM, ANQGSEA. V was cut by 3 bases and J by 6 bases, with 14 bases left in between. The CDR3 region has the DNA TGCAGCGTTGATCGGGACATCGGCCATGGCTACACCTTC. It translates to CSVDRDIGHGYTF. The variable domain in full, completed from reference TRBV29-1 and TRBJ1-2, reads SAVISQKPSRDICQRGTSLTIQCQVDSQVTMMFWYRQQPGQSLTLIATANQGSEATYESGFVIDKFPISRPNLTFSTLTVSNMSPEDSSIYLCSVDRDIGHGYTFGSGTRLTVV.

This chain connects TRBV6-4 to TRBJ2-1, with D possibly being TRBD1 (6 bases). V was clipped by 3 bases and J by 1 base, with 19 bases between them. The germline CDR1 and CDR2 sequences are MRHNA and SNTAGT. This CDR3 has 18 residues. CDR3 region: CASSERSTSRGSYNEQFF. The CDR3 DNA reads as TGTGCCAGCAGTGAGAGGTCGACCTCTAGGGGGTCCTACAATGAGCAGTTCTTC.

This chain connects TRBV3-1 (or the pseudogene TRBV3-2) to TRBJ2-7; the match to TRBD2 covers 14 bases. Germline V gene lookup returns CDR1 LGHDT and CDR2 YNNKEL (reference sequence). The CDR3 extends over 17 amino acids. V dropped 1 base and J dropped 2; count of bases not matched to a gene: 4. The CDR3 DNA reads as TGTGCCAGCAGCCAAGGACTAGCGGGGGGGCTTACCTACGAGCAGTACTTC. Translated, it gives CASSQGLAGGLTYEQYF.

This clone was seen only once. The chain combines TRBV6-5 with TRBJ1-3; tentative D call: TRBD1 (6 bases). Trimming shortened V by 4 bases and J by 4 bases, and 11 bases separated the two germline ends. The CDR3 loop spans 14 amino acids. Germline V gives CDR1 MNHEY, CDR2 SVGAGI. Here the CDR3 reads CASSLDRLGNTIYF. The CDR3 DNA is TGTGCCAGCAGTTTGGACAGACTCGGAAACACCATATATTTT.

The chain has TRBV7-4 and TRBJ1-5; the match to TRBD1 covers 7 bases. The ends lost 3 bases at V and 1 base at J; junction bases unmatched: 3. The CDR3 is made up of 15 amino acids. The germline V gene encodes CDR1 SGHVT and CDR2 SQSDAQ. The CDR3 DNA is TGTGCCAGCAGCTTGGGACAGATGAGCAATCAGCCCCAGCATTTT. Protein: CASSLGQMSNQPQHF.

Written as DNA, the CDR3 is TGTGCCAGCAGTTTAGCGGGACAGCTTAATTCACCCCTCCACTTT. Encoded protein: CASSLAGQLNSPLHF. This rearrangement joins TRBV27 to TRBJ1-6, with 7 positions matching TRBD1. V shed 2 bases and J 6 bases; nucleotides not matched to a gene: 4. This CDR3 contains 15 residues. Germline CDR1 MNHEY, CDR2 SMNVEV (reference sequence).

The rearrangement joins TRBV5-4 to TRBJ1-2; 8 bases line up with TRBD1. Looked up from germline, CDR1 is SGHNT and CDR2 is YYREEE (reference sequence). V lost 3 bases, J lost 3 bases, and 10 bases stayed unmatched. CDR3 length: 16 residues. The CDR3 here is CASSSSGQGGDYGYTF. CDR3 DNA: TGTGCCAGCAGCTCCTCCGGACAGGGCGGGGACTATGGCTACACCTTC.

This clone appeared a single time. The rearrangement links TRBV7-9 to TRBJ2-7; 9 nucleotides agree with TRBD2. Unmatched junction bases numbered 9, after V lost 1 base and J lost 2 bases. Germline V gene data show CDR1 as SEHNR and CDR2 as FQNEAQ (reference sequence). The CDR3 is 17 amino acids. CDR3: CASSLGPGQRGAYEQYF. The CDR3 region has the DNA TGTGCCAGCAGCTTAGGCCCCGGGCAGCGGGGGGCCTACGAGCAGTACTTC.

CDR3 region: CASSLVSRTEAFF. DNA of the CDR3: TGTGCCAGCAGTTTAGTATCCCGCACTGAAGCTTTCTTT. V gene TRBV12-3 or TRBV12-4 combines with J gene TRBJ1-1, with D hard to call. Trimming shortened V by 1 base and J by 4 bases, and 7 bases separated the two germline ends. CDR3 length: 13 residues.

The CDR3 spells CASSHSVLSSYNEQFF. The DNA for the CDR3 is TGCGCCAGCAGCCACTCAGTGTTAAGCTCCTACAATGAGCAGTTCTTC. V gene TRBV4-1 combines with J gene TRBJ2-1; no reliable D call. With 3 bases removed from V and 0 bases from J, the gap between germline ends came to 12 bases. The CDR3 consists of 16 residues. The germline V gene has CDR1 MGHRA and CDR2 YSYEKL.

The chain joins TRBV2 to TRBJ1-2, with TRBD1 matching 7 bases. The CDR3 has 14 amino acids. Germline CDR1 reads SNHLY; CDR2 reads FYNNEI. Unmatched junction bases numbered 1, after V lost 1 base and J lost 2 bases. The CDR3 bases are TGTGCCAGCAGTGAAGACAGGGGAAACTATGGCTACACCTTC. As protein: CASSEDRGNYGYTF.

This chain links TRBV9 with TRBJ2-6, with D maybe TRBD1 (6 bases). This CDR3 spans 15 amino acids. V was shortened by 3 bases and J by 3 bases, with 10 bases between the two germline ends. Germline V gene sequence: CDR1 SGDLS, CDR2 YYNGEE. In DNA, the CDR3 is TGTGCCAGCAGCGGGGGGACACTTGGGGCCAACGTCCTGACTTTC. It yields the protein CASSGGTLGANVLTF.